One and the same sample provided the 8 T cell receptor beta chains below, sequenced in a study of cytomegalovirus exposure and HLA in healthy donors. The PCR used 60 Vbeta and 13 Jbeta primers. Libraries were prepared by immunoSEQ multiplex PCR; TCRdb keeps only in-frame clonotypes and omits some of them. There are 90,000 or so clones in the sample; about four fifths occur only once, and 32% lies in the top ten. Sequencing was performed on PBMCs. These receptors were obtained from a man aged 45-65 years in good health and CMV-seropositive.

V usage is TRBV5-8 and J usage is TRBJ1-2, with D unresolved. V was trimmed by 1 base and J by 4 bases, leaving 17 bases between them. The CDR3 is 16 residues long. In germline, CDR1 is SGHTS, CDR2 YDEGEE. The CDR3, as DNA: TGTGCCAGCAGCTTGAACGCGGTCATAGTGGTCTATGGCTACACCTTC. Residues: CASSLNAVIVVYGYTF.

Regarding this clone: A junction boundary mismatches the germline segment, possibly from a read error. V is TRBV27 and J is TRBJ2-7, with TRBD2 identical over 8 bases. CDR1 is MNHEY and CDR2 is SMNVEV in the germline V gene (reference sequence). The CDR3 is 16 amino acids. The CDR3 spells CASIALYSGAIYGQYF. CDR3 nucleotide sequence: TGTGCCAGCATTGCCCTTTATAGCGGGGCAATATACGGGCAGTACTTC.

For this clone: In the same sample, other DNA sequences code for this CDR3. The chain recombines TRBV27 with TRBJ2-7; D is possibly TRBD1 (5 bases). Germline V lookup: CDR1 MNHEY, CDR2 SMNVEV (reference sequence). With 6 bases removed from V and 1 base from J, the gap between germline ends came to 10 bases. The CDR3 contains 13 residues. The CDR3: CASRPDSSYEQYF. CDR3 bases: TGTGCCAGCAGACCTGACAGTTCCTACGAGCAGTACTTC.

This chain uses TRBV30 with TRBJ2-2; TRBD1 might be the D (5 bases). Germline V gives CDR1 GTSNPN, CDR2 SVGIG (reference sequence). V lost 5 bases and J lost 6, with 13 bases in between. CDR3 length: 13 residues. The CDR3 loop reads CAWAQGWAGELFF. The CDR3 DNA is TGTGCCTGGGCCCAGGGTTGGGCCGGGGAGCTGTTTTTT.

The J gene is TRBJ2-2, the V gene TRBV19; tentative D call: TRBD2 (6 bases). Trimming shortened V by 7 bases and J by 4 bases, and 13 bases separated the two germline ends. Germline loops: CDR1 LNHDA, CDR2 SQIVND (reference sequence). The CDR3 totals 14 residues. As DNA, the CDR3 is TGTGCCAGTACCTCGACTAGGTTCACCGGGGAGCTGTTTTTT. Residues: CASTSTRFTGELFF.

The genes are TRBV5-4 and TRBJ1-2; 8 bases agree with TRBD1. Looked up from germline, CDR1 is SGHNT and CDR2 is YYREEE (reference sequence). This CDR3 has 14 amino acids. With V trimmed by 2 bases and J by 7 bases, 7 bases remained unmatched. CDR3 residues: CASSFQGALVGYTF. In DNA form, the CDR3 reads TGTGCCAGCAGCTTTCAGGGGGCACTGGTTGGCTACACCTTC.

The chain combines TRBV15 with TRBJ2-2; D is unresolved. This CDR3 has 15 amino acids. V gave up 0 bases and J gave up 2 bases, with 7 bases separating them. Germline lookup yields CDR1 LNHNV and CDR2 YYDKDF (reference sequence). In nucleotides, the CDR3 is TGTGCCACCAGCAGAGATAGACTCAACACCGGGGAGCTGTTTTTT. Residues: CATSRDRLNTGELFF.

The rearrangement joins TRBV18 to TRBJ2-2, with 8 bases lining up with TRBD2. V shed 3 bases and J 0 bases; nucleotides not matched to a gene: 0. This CDR3 has 15 residues. Germline CDR1 and CDR2: KGHSH and LQKENI. CDR3 in amino acids: CASSPTSANTGELFF. The CDR3, as DNA: TGTGCCAGCTCACCGACTAGCGCGAACACCGGGGAGCTGTTTTTT.